These T cell receptor beta chains were read from a single sample in a study of blood T cell repertoires in COVID-19. Clones were sequenced by immunoSEQ multiplex PCR, and TCRdb holds only the in-frame ones, with some missing. The data show around 140,000 clones, 85% to 90% seen once. Sequencing input: PBMCs or T cells enriched from blood (not recorded which). Every receptor here comes from a man in his 60s who had recovered from COVID-19. CDR3s include the opening cysteine and the closing phenylalanine or tryptophan. Fields, in order: J gene, clone size, V gene, D gene, CDR3 protein, CDR3 DNA. The D gene is left open where the match is weak. Rows may omit the clone size; those that give it use once, few, many or a size class.

>TRBJ1-6|.|TRBV5-5|.
CASSLRQVPPLHF
TGTGCCAGCAGCTTGCGACAGGTTCCACCCCTCCACTTT
>TRBJ2-2|.|TRBV6-5|.
CASSWRTLTGELFF
TGTGCCAGCAGTTGGAGGACTTTAACCGGGGAGCTGTTTTTT
>TRBJ2-1|.|TRBV5-4|.
CASSLEGSSSYNEQFF
TGTGCCAGCAGCTTGGAGGGGTCCAGCTCCTACAATGAGCAGTTCTTC
>TRBJ2-1|.|TRBV4-2|.
CASSPSKAASYNEQFF
TGTGCCAGCAGCCCCTCGAAAGCGGCCTCCTACAATGAGCAGTTCTTC
>TRBJ1-2|.|TRBV19|TRBD1
CASKRDRTNYGYTF
TGTGCCAGTAAAAGGGACAGAACTAACTATGGCTACACCTTC
>TRBJ1-1|.|TRBV9|.
CASSVAPFIDSPNEAFF
TGTGCCAGCAGCGTAGCCCCCTTCATTGACAGCCCAAATGAAGCTTTCTTT
>TRBJ2-7|.|TRBV6-5|.
CASTSSIPYEQYF
TGTGCCAGCACCTCGTCTATCCCCTACGAGCAGTACTTC
>TRBJ1-6|.|TRBV2|.
CASSVQFSPLHF
TGTGCCAGCAGTGTGCAGTTTTCACCCCTCCACTTT
>TRBJ2-3|few|TRBV5-4|TRBD2
CASSLVRGATDTQYF
TGTGCCAGCAGCTTGGTGCGGGGGGCGACAGATACGCAGTATTTT
>TRBJ2-1|.|TRBV28|.
CAVQEGLEQFF
TGTGCCGTCCAGGAGGGTCTCGAGCAGTTCTTC
>TRBJ2-7|once|TRBV19|.
CASSIYSGSYEQYF
TGTGCCAGTAGTATATATAGCGGCTCCTACGAGCAGTACTTC
>TRBJ2-3|.|TRBV10-1|TRBD2
CASSRGRGLAGDADTQYF
TGCGCCAGCAGTCGGGGCAGAGGACTAGCGGGGGATGCAGATACGCAGTATTTT